A selection of T cell receptor beta chains follows, all from one sample in a study of technical replicates of blood from several donors. Sequencing used immunoSEQ multiplex PCR; TCRdb keeps in-frame clones, though not all of them. The sample yields around 16,000 clones, roughly 86% seen once. Specimen: PBMCs. The receptors were sampled from a human donor in good health. Both conserved end residues are part of each CDR3. The D gene is left open where the match is weak. Some rows mark clone size as missing; the rest say once, few, many or name a class of expanded clone.

TRBJ1-5 | TRBV11-2 | . | TRBD1 | CASSLEQGSNQPQHF | TGTGCCAGCAGCTTAGAACAGGGGAGCAATCAGCCCCAGCATTTT
TRBJ2-1 | TRBV7-6 | once | . | CASSLVQAGYNEQFF | TGTGCCAGCAGCTTAGTTCAGGCGGGGTACAATGAGCAGTTCTTC
TRBJ2-1 | TRBV11-3 | . | TRBD1 | CASSSRQGGEQFF | TGTGCCAGCAGCTCCCGACAGGGGGGAGAGCAGTTCTTC
TRBJ2-7 | TRBV30 | . | TRBD1 | CAWDMGQGHEQYF | TGTGCCTGGGATATGGGACAGGGCCACGAGCAGTACTTC
TRBJ2-5 | TRBV5-4 | . | TRBD2 | CASSLGGLAGVGETQYF | TGTGCCAGCAGCTTGGGGGGACTAGCGGGAGTTGGTGAGACCCAGTACTTC
TRBJ1-6 | TRBV5-1 | . | TRBD1 | CASSLIDRGNNSPLHF | TGCGCCAGCAGCTTAATAGACAGGGGGAATAATTCACCCCTCCACTTT
TRBJ2-1 | TRBV4-1 | . | TRBD2 | CASSQEGAAGASEQFF | TGCGCCAGCAGCCAAGAAGGTGCGGCGGGAGCGAGTGAGCAGTTCTTC
TRBJ2-7 | TRBV27 | . | TRBD2 | CASRRGGTMDYEQYF | TGTGCCAGCAGACGGGGGGGGACCATGGACTACGAGCAGTACTTC
TRBJ1-2 | TRBV27 | . | . | CASSLSGAVYGYTF | TGTGCCAGCAGTTTATCAGGGGCGGTTTATGGCTACACCTTC
TRBJ1-1 | TRBV6-6 | . | TRBD1 | CASSKGQGEGAEAFF | TGTGCCAGCTCCAAGGGACAGGGAGAAGGGGCTGAAGCTTTCTTT
TRBJ2-7 | TRBV28 | . | . | CASSLLTSVPSEQYF | TGTGCCAGCAGTTTATTAACTAGTGTCCCCTCCGAGCAGTACTTC
TRBJ2-7 | TRBV5-1 | . | TRBD2 | CASSLGLAGIYEQYF | TGCGCCAGCAGCTTGGGACTAGCGGGAATCTACGAGCAGTACTTC
TRBJ2-7 | TRBV2 | . | . | CASRSTVTYEQYF | TGTGCCAGCAGATCGACAGTAACCTACGAGCAGTACTTC
TRBJ2-1 | TRBV29-1 | . | . | CSVDVELYNEQFF | TGCAGCGTTGATGTTGAACTTTACAATGAGCAGTTCTTC
TRBJ2-7 | TRBV5-1 | . | . | CASSSDGDYEQYF | TGCGCCAGCAGCTCGGACGGAGACTACGAGCAGTACTTC
TRBJ2-7 | TRBV5-1 | . | . | CASSLASGVGSEQYF | TGCGCCAGCAGCTTGGCGTCAGGGGTAGGGAGCGAGCAGTACTTC
TRBJ2-5 | TRBV28 | once | TRBD2 | CASSGAGVEKTQYF | TGTGCCAGCAGTGGAGCGGGAGTAGAGAAGACCCAGTACTTC
TRBJ1-2 | TRBV7-9 | . | TRBD1 | CASSAVRDRGNNYGYTF | TGTGCCAGCAGCGCAGTCCGGGACAGGGGCAATAACTATGGCTACACCTTC
TRBJ2-7 | TRBV11-2 | . | TRBD1 | CASKEGARDEQYF | TGTGCCAGCAAAGAGGGGGCGCGAGACGAGCAGTACTTC
TRBJ1-5 | TRBV30 | . | . | CAWSVQGGNQPQHF | TGTGCCTGGAGTGTACAAGGGGGAAATCAGCCCCAGCATTTT
TRBJ2-7 | TRBV4-2 | . | TRBD2 | CASSPSTSGQYEQYF | TGTGCCAGCAGCCCCTCGACTAGCGGCCAGTACGAGCAGTACTTC
TRBJ1-1 | TRBV5-6 | . | TRBD1 | CASSGGTGWVTEAFF | TGTGCCAGCAGCGGCGGGACAGGGTGGGTCACTGAAGCTTTCTTT
TRBJ2-3 | TRBV19 | . | . | CASSISSDMTRRGDTQYF | TGTGCCAGTAGTATTAGCAGCGATATGACCCGACGGGGAGATACGCAGTATTTT